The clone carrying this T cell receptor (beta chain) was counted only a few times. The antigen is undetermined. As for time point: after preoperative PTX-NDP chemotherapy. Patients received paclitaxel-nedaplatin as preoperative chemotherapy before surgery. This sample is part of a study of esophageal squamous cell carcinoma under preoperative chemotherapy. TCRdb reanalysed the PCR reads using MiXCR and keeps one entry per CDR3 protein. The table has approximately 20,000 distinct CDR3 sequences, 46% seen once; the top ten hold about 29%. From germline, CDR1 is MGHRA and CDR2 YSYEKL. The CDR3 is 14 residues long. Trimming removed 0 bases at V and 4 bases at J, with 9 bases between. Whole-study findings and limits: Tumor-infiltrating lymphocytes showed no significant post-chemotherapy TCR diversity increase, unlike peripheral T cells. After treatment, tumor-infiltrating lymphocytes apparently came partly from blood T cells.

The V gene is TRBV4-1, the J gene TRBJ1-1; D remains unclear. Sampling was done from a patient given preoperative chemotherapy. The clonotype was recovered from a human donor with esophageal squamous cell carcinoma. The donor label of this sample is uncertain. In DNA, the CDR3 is TGCGCCAGCAGCCAAGATCAAGGTACCACTGAAGCTTTCTTT. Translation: CASSQDQGTTEAFF.